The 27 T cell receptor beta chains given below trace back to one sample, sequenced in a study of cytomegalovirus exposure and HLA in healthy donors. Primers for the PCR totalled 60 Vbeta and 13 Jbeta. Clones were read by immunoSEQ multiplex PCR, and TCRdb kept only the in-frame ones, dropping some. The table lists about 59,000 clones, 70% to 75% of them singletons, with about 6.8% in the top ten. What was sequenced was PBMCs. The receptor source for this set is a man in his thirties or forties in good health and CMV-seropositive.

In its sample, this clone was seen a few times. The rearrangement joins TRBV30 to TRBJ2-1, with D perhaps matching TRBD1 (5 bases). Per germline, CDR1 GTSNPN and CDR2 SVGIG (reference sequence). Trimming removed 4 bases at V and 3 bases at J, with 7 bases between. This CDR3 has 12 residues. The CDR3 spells CAWKQDYNEQFF. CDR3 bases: TGTGCCTGGAAACAGGACTACAATGAGCAGTTCTTC. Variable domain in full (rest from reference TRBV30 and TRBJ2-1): SQTIHQWPATLVQPVGSPLSLECTVEGTSNPNLYWYRQAAGRGLQLLFYSVGIGQISSEVPQNLSASRPQDRQFILSSKKLLLSDSGFYLCAWKQDYNEQFFGPGTRLTVL.

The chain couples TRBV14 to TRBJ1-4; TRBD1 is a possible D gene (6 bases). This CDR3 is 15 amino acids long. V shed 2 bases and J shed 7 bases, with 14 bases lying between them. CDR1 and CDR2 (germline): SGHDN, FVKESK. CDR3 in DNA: TGTGCCAGCAGCCAACGTCCAGGGGAGGGTGAAAAACTGTTTTTT. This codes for CASSQRPGEGEKLFF.

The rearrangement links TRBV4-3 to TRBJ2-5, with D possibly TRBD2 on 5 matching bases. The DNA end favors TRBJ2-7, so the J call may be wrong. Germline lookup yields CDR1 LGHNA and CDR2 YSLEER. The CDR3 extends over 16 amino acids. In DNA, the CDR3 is TGCGCCAGCAGCCAAGATGAGGGTATCGTAACCCACGAGCAGTACTTC. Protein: CASSQDEGIVTHEQYF.

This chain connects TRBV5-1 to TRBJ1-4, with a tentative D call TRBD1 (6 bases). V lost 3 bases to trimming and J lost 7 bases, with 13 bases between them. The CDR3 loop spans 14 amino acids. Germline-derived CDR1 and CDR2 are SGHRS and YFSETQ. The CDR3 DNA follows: TGCGCCAGCAGCTGGGAGATAGGGGGTGAAAAACTGTTTTTT. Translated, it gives CASSWEIGGEKLFF.

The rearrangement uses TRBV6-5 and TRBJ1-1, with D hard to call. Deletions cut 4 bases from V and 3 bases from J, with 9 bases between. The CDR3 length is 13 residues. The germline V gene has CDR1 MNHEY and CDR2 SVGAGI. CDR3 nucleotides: TGTGCCAGCAGTTCAGAGGCGGACACTGAAGCTTTCTTT. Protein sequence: CASSSEADTEAFF.

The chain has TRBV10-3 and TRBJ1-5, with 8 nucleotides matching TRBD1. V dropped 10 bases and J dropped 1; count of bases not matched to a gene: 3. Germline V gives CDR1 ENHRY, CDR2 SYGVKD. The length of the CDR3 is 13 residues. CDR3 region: CATTGGSNQPQHF. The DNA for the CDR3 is TGTGCCACAACAGGGGGAAGCAATCAGCCCCAGCATTTT.

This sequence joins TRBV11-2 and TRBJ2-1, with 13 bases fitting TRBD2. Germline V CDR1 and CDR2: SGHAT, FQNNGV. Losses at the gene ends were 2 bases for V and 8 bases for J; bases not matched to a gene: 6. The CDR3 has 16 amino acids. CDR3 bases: TGTGCCAGCAGCTTAAGGACTAGCGGGGGAATCGATGAGCAGTTCTTC. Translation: CASSLRTSGGIDEQFF.

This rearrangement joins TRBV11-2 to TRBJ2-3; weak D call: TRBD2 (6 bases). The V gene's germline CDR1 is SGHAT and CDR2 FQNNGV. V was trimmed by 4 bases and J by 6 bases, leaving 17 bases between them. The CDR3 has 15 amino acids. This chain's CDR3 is CASSSQAGWNDTQYF. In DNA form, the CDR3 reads TGTGCCAGCAGCTCCCAGGCGGGGTGGAACGATACGCAGTATTTT.

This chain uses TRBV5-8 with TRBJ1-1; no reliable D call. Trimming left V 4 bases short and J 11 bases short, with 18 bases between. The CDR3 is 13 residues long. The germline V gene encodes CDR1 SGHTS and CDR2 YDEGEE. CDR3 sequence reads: CASSKGGSIGAFF. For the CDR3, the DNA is TGTGCCAGCAGCAAGGGAGGGTCGATTGGTGCTTTCTTT.

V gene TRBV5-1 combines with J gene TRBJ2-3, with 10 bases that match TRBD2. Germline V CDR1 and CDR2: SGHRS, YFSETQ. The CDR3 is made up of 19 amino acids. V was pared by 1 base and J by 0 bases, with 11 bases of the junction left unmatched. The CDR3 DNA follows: TGCGCCAGCAGCTTGCTAGCGGGGGACCGACGAGCTAGCACAGATACGCAGTATTTT. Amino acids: CASSLLAGDRRASTDTQYF. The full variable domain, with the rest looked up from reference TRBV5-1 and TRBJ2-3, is KAGVTQTPRYLIKTRGQQVTLSCSPISGHRSVSWYQQTPGQGLQFLFEYFSETQRNKGNFPGRFSGRQFSNSRSEMNVSTLELGDSALYLCASSLLAGDRRASTDTQYFGPGTRLTVL.

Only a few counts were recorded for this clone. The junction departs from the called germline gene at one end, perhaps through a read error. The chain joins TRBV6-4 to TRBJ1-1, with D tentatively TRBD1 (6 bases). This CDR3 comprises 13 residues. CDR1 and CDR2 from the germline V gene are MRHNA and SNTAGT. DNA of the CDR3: TGTGCCAGCAGTGACTCCACGTCGGACAGACCTCTCTTT. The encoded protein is CASSDSTSDRPLF.

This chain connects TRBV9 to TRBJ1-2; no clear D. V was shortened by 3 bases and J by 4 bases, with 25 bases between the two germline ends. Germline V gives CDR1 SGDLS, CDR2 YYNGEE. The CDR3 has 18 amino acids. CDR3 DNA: TGTGCCAGCAGCGGCCAACGGCGGGAGGGTAGCATCGCCTATGGCTACACCTTC. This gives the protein CASSGQRREGSIAYGYTF.

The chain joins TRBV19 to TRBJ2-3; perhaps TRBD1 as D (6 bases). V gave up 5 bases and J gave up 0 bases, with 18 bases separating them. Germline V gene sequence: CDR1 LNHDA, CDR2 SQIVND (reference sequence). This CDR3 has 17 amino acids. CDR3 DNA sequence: TGTGCCAGTAGTGGAGAGATGGGGGCCCATAGCACAGATACGCAGTATTTT. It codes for CASSGEMGAHSTDTQYF.

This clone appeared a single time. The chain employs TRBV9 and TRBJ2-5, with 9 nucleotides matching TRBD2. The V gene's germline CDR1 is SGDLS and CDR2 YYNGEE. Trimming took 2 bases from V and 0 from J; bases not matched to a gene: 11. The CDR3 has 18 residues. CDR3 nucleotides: TGTGCCAGCAGCGTCTTCCCCTCGAGCGGGGGGTACCAAGAGACCCAGTACTTC. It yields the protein CASSVFPSSGGYQETQYF. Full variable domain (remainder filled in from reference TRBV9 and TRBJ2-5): DSGVTQTPKHLITATGQRVTLRCSPRSGDLSVYWYQQSLDQGLQFLIQYYNGEERAKGNILERFSAQQFPDLHSELNLSSLELGDSALYFCASSVFPSSGGYQETQYFGPGTRLLVL.

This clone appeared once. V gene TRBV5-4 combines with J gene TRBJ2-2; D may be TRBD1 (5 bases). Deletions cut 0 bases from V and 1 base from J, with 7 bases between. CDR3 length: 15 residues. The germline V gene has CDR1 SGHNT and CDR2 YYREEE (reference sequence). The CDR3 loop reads CASSLATGNTGELFF. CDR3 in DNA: TGTGCCAGCAGCTTGGCCACAGGGAACACCGGGGAGCTGTTTTTT.

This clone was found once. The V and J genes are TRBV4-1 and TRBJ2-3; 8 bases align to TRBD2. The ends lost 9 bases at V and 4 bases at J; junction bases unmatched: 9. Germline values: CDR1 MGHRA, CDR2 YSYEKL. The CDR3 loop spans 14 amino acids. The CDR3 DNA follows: TGCGCCAGTGCCCGGTTTAGCGGGGCAGATACGCAGTATTTT. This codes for CASARFSGADTQYF.

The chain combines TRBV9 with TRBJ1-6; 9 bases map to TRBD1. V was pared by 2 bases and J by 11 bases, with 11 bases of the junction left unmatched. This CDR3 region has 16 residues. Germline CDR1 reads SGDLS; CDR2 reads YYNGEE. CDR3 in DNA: TGTGCCAGCAGCGTTGGGGAGGGACAGGGCTTTCCACCCCTCCACTTT. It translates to CASSVGEGQGFPPLHF. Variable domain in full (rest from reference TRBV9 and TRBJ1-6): DSGVTQTPKHLITATGQRVTLRCSPRSGDLSVYWYQQSLDQGLQFLIQYYNGEERAKGNILERFSAQQFPDLHSELNLSSLELGDSALYFCASSVGEGQGFPPLHFGNGTRLTVT.

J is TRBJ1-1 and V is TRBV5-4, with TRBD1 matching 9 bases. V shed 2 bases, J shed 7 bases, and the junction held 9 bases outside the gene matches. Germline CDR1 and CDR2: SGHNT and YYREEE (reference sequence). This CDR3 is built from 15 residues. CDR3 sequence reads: CASSLEGTGRSEAFF. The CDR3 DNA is TGTGCCAGCAGCTTAGAGGGGACAGGGAGGAGTGAAGCTTTCTTT.

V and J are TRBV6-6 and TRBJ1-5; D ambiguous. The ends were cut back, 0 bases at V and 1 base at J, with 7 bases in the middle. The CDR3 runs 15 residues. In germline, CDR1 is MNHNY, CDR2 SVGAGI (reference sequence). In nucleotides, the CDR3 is TGTGCCAGCAGTTACTCGTACGGGAGCAATCAGCCCCAGCATTTT. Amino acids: CASSYSYGSNQPQHF.

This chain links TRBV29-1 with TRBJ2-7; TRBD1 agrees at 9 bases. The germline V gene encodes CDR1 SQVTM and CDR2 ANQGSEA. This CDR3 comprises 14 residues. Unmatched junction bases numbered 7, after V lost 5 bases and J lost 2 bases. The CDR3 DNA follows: TGCAGCGTTTCCGGGACAGGGAGCGCCTACGAGCAGTACTTC. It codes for CSVSGTGSAYEQYF.

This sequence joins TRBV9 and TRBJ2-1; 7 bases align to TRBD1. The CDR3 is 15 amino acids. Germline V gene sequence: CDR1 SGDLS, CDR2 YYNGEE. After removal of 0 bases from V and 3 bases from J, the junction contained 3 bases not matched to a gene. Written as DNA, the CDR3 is TGTGCCAGCAGCGTAGGGACAGGCGTCTACAATGAGCAGTTCTTC. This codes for CASSVGTGVYNEQFF.

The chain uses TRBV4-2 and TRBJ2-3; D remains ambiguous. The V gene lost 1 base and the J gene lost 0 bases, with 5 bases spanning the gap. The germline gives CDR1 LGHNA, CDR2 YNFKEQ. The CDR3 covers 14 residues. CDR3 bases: TGTGCCAGCAGCCAAGCAGGTAGCACAGATACGCAGTATTTT. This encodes CASSQAGSTDTQYF.

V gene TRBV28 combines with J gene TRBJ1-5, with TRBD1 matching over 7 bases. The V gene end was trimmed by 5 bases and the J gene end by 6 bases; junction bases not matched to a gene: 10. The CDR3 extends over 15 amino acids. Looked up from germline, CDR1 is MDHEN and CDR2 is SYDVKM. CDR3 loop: CASSPMPQGSQPQHF. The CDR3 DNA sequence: TGTGCCAGCAGTCCGATGCCACAGGGGAGTCAGCCCCAGCATTTT.

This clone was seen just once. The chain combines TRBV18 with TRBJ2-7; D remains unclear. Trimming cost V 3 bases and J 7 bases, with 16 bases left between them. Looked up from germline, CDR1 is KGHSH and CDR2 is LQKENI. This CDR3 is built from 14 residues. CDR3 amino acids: CASSPTGPQWEQYF. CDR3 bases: TGTGCCAGCTCACCCACTGGGCCGCAGTGGGAGCAGTACTTC.

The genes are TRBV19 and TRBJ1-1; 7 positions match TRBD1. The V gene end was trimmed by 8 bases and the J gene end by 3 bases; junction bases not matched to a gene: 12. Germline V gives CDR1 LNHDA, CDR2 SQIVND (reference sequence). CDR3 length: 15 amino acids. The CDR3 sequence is CASWDSPPRDTEAFF. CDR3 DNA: TGTGCCAGTTGGGACAGCCCACCGAGGGACACTGAAGCTTTCTTT.

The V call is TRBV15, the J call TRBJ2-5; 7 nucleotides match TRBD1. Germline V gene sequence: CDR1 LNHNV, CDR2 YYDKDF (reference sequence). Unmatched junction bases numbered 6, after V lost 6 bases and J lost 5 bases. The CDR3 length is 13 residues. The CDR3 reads CATRGGHWETQYF. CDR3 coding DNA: TGTGCCACCAGAGGGGGCCATTGGGAGACCCAGTACTTC.

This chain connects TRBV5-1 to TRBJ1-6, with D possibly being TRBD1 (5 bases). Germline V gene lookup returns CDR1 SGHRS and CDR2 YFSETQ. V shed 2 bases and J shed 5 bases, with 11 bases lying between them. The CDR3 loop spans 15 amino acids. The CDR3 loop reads CASSFSGYDNSPLHF. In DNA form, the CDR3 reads TGCGCCAGCAGCTTTTCAGGGTACGATAATTCACCCCTCCACTTT.